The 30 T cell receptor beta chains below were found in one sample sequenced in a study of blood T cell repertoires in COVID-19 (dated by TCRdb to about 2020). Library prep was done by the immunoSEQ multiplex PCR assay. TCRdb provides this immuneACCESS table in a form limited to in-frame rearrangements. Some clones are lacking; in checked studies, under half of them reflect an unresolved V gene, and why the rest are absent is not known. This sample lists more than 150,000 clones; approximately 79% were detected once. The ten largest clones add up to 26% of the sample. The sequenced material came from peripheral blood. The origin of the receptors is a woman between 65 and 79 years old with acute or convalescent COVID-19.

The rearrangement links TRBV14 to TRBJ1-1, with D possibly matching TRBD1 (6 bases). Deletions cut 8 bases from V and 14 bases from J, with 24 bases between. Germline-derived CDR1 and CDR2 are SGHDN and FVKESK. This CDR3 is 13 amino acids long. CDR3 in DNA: TGTGCCAGCCAGGCGGACAGAACGTCTTGGTCGTTCTTT. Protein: CASQADRTSWSFF.

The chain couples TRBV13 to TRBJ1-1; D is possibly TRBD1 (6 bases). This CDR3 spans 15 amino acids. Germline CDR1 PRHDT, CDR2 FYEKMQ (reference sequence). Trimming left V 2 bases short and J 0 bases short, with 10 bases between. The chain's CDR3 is CASSLKGQLNTEAFF. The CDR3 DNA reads TGTGCCAGCAGCTTAAAAGGACAGTTGAACACTGAAGCTTTCTTT.

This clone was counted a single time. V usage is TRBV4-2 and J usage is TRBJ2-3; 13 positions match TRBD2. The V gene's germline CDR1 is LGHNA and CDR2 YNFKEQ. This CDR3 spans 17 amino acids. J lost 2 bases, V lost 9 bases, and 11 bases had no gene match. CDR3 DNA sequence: TGTGCCAGTGGACTAGCGGGAGTAGAAGCATTCACAGATACGCAGTATTTT. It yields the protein CASGLAGVEAFTDTQYF.

The CDR3 nucleotides read TGTGCCAGCAGTTACGCTTCCGGGACAGGGGGCTCGGGCTACACCTTC. Amino acids: CASSYASGTGGSGYTF. This chain links TRBV6-6 with TRBJ1-2; 12 nucleotides agree with TRBD1. Germline assignment: CDR1 MNHNY and CDR2 SVGAGI (reference sequence). V lost 2 bases, J lost 8 bases, and 9 bases stayed unmatched. This CDR3 has 16 residues.

The CDR3 nucleotides are TGTGCCAGTAGTCAGTACGATGAGCAGTTCTTC. It translates to CASSQYDEQFF. The chain couples TRBV19 to TRBJ2-1; D remains ambiguous. The CDR3 sequence is 11 residues long. The germline CDR1 and CDR2 sequences are LNHDA and SQIVND (reference sequence). With 5 bases removed from V and 8 bases from J, the gap between germline ends came to 7 bases.

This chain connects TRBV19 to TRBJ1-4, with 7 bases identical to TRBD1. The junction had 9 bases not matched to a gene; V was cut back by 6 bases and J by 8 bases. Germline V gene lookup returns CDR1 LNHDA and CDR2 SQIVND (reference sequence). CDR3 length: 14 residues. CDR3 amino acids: CASRDRAEGEKLFF. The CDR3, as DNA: TGTGCCAGTAGAGACAGGGCCGAGGGAGAAAAACTGTTTTTT.

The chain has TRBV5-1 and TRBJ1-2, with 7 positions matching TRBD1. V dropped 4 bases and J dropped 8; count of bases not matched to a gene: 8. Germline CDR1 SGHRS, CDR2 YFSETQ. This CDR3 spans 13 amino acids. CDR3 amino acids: CASSPRTGEGYTF. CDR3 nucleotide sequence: TGCGCCAGCAGCCCAAGGACAGGTGAAGGCTACACCTTC.

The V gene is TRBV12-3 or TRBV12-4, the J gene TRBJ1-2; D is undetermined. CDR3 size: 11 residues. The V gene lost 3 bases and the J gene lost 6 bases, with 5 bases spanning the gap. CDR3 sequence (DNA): TGTGCCAGCAGTTTGCGAGATGGCTACACCTTC. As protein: CASSLRDGYTF.

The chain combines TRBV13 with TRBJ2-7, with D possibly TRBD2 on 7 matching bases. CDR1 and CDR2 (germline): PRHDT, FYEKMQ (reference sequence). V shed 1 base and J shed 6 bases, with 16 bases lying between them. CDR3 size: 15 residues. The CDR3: CASSLVGGAAGEQYF. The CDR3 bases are TGTGCCAGCAGCTTAGTTGGGGGGGCCGCGGGCGAGCAGTACTTC.

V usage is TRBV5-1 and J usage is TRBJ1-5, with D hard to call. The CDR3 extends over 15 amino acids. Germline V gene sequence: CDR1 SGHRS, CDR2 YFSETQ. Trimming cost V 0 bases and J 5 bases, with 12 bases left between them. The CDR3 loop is CASSLGPGMDQPQHF. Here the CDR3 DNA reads TGCGCCAGCAGCTTGGGGCCAGGAATGGATCAGCCCCAGCATTTT.

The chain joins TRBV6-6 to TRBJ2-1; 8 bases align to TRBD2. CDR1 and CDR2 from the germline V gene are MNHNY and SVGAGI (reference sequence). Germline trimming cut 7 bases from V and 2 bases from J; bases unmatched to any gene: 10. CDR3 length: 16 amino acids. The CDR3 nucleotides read TGTGCCAGCAATCGAGCGCGGGAGGCCGCCTACAATGAGCAGTTCTTC. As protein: CASNRAREAAYNEQFF.

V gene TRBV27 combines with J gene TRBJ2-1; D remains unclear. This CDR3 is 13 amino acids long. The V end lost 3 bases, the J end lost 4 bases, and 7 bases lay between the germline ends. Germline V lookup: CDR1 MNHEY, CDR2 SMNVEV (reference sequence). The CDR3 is CASSLTGYNEQFF. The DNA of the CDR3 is TGTGCCAGCAGTTTGACGGGTTACAATGAGCAGTTCTTC.

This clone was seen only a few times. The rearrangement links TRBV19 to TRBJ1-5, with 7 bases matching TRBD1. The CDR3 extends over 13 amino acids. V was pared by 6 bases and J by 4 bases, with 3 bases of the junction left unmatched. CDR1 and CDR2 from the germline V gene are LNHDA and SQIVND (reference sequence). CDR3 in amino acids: CASRKQGNQPQHF. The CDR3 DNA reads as TGTGCCAGTAGAAAACAGGGGAATCAGCCCCAGCATTTT.

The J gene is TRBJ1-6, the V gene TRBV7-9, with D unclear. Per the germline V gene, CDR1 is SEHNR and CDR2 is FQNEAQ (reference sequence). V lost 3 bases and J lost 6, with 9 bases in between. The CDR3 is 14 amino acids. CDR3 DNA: TGTGCCAGCAGCTTGGAGGGCTTTAATTCACCCCTCCACTTT. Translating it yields CASSLEGFNSPLHF.

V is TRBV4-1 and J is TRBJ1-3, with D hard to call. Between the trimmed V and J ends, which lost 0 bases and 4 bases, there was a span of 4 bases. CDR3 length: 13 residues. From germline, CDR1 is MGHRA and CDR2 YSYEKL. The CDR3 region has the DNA TGCGCCAGCAGCCAAGATATAGGAAACACCATATATTTT. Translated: CASSQDIGNTIYF.

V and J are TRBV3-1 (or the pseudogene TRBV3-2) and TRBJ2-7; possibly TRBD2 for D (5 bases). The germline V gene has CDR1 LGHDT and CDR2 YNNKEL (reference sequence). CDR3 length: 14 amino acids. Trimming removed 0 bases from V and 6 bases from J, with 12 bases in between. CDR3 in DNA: TGTGCCAGCAGCCAAGATCTAGGAGCGGTCGAGCAGTACTTC. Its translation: CASSQDLGAVEQYF.

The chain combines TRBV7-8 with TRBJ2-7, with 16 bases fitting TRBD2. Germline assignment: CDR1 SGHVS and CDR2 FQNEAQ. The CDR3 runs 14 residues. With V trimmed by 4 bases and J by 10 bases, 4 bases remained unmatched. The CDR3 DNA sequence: TGTGCCAGCAGCTCGGGACTAGCGGGAGGGCCTCAGTACTTC. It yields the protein CASSSGLAGGPQYF.

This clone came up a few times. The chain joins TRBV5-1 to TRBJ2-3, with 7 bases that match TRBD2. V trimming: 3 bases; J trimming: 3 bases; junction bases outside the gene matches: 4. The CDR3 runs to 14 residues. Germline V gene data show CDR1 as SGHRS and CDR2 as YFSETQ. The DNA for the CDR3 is TGCGCCAGCAGCTCGGGGGGAGGGACAGATACGCAGTATTTT. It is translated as CASSSGGGTDTQYF.

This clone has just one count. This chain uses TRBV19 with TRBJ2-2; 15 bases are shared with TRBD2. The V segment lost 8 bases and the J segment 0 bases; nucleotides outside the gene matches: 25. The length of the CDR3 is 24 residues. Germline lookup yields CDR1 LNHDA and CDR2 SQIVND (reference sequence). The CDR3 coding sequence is TGTGCCAGTCGTAAACTTGGACTAGCGGGAGGGCCTGCCGGAGGTTTCGCGAACACCGGGGAGCTGTTTTTT. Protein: CASRKLGLAGGPAGGFANTGELFF. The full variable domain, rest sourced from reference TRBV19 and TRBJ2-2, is DGGITQSPKYLFRKEGQNVTLSCEQNLNHDAMYWYRQDPGQGLRLIYYSQIVNDFQKGDIAEGYSVSREKKESFPLTVTSAQKNPTAFYLCASRKLGLAGGPAGGFANTGELFFGEGSRLTVL.

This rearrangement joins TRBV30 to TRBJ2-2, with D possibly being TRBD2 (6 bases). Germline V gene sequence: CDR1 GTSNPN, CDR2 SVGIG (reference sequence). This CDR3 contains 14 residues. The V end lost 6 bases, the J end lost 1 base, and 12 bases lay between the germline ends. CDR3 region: CACQGLQNTGELFF. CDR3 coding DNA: TGTGCCTGCCAGGGACTTCAGAACACCGGGGAGCTGTTTTTT.

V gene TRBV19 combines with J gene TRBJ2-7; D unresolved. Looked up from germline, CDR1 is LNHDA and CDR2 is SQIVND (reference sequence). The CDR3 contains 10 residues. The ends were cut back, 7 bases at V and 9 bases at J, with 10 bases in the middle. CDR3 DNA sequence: TGTGCCAGTAACAGTACTGGGCAGTACTTC. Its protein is CASNSTGQYF.

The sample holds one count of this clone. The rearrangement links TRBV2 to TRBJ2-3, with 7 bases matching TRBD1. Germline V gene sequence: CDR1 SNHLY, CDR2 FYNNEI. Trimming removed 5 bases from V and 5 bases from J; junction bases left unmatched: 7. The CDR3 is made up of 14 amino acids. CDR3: CASSPDRVEDTQYF. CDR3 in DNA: TGTGCCAGCAGTCCCGACAGGGTTGAAGATACGCAGTATTTT.

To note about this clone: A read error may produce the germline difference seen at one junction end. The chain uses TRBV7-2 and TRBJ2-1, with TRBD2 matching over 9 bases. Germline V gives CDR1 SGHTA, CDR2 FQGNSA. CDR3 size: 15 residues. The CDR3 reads CVSSFYLAGNNEQFF. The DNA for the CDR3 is TGTGTCAGCAGCTTTTACCTAGCGGGGAACAATGAGCAGTTCTTC.

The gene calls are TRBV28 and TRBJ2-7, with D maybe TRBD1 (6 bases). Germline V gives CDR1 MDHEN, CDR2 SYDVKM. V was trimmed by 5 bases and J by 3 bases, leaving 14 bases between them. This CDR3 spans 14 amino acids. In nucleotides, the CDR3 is TGTGCCAGCAGTAAGGACAGTCGGGTCTACGAGCAGTACTTC. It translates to CASSKDSRVYEQYF.

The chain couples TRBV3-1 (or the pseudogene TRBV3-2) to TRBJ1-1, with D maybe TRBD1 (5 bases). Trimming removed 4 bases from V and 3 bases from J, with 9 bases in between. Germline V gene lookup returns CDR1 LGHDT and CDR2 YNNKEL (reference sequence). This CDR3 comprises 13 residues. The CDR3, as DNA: TGTGCCAGCAGCCTTCAGGGTTACACTGAAGCTTTCTTT. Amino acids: CASSLQGYTEAFF.

The CDR3 coding sequence is TGTGCCAGCAGCCAAGAAGAGCCCCCGGGTCCAGATACGCAGTATTTT. This codes for CASSQEEPPGPDTQYF. V is TRBV4-2 and J is TRBJ2-3, with D unclear. The germline V gene encodes CDR1 LGHNA and CDR2 YNFKEQ. CDR3 length: 16 amino acids. Deletions cut 0 bases from V and 4 bases from J, with 14 bases between.

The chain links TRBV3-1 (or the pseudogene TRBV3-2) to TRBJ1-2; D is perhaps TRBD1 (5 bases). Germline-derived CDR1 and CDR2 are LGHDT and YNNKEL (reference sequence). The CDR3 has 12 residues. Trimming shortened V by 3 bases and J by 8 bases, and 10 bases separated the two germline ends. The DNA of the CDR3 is TGTGCCAGCAGCCAGGGGCTGTACGGCTACACCTTC. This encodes CASSQGLYGYTF.

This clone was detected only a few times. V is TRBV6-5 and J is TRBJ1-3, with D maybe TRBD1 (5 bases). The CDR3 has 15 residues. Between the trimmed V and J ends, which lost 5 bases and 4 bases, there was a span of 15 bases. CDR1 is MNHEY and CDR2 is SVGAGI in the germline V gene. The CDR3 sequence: CASSITQGGGNTIYF. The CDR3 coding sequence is TGTGCCAGCAGTATTACCCAGGGTGGGGGAAACACCATATATTTT.

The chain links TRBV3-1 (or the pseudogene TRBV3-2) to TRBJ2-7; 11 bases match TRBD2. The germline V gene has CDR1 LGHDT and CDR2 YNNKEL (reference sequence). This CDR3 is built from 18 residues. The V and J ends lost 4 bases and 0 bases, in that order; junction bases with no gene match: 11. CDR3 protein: CASSPGLASGRISYEQYF. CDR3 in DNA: TGTGCCAGCAGCCCGGGGCTGGCTAGCGGGAGGATCTCCTACGAGCAGTACTTC.

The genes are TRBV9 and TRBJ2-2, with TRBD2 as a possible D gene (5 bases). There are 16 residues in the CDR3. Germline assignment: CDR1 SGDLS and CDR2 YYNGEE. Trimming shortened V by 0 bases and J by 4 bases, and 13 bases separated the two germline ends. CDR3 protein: CASSVGRGRVTGELFF. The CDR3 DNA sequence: TGTGCCAGCAGCGTAGGTCGGGGTAGGGTCACCGGGGAGCTGTTTTTT.